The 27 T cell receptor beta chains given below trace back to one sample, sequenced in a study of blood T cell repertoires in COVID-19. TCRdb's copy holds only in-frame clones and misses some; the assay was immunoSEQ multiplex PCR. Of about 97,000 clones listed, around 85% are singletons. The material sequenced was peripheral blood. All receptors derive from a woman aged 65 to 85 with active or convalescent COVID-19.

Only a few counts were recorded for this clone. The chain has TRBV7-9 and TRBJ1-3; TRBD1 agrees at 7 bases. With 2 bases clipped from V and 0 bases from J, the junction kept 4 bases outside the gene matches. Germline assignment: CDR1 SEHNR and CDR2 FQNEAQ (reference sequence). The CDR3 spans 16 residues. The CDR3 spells CASSLRQGSSGNTIYF. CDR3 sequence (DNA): TGTGCCAGCAGCTTACGACAGGGCAGCTCTGGAAACACCATATATTTT.

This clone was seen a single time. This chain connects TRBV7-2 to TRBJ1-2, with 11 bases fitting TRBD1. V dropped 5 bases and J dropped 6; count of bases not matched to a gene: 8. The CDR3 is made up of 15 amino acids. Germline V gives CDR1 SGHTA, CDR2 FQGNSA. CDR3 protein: CASSPRTGGSDGYTF. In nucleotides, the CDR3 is TGTGCCAGCAGCCCGCGGACAGGGGGCTCCGATGGCTACACCTTC.

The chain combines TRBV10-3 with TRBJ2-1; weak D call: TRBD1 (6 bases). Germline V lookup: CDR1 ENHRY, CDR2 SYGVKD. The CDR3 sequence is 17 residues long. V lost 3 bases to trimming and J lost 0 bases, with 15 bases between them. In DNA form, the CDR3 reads TGTGCCATCAGTGATACTAGGGGGACCAGCTCCTACAATGAGCAGTTCTTC. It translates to CAISDTRGTSSYNEQFF.

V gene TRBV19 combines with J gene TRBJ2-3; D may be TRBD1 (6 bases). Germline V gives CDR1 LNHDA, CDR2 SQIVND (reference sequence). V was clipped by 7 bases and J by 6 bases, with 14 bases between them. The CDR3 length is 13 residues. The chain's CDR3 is CASTGTRRDTQYF. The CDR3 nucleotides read TGTGCCAGTACCGGGACACGGAGGGATACGCAGTATTTT.

The CDR3 coding sequence is TGCGCCAGCAGCCAAGCGGGACAAAACACAGATACGCAGTATTTT. This encodes CASSQAGQNTDTQYF. The chain has TRBV4-1 and TRBJ2-3, with a tentative D call TRBD1 (6 bases). The CDR3 totals 15 residues. Trimming left V 1 base short and J 2 bases short, with 10 bases between. In germline, CDR1 is MGHRA, CDR2 YSYEKL.

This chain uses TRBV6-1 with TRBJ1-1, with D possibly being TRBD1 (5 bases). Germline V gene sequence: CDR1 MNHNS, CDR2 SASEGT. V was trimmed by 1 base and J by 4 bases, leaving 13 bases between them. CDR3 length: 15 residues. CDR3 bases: TGTGCCAGCAGTGAAGGGTCGTTCAGGGCCACTGAAGCTTTCTTT. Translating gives CASSEGSFRATEAFF.

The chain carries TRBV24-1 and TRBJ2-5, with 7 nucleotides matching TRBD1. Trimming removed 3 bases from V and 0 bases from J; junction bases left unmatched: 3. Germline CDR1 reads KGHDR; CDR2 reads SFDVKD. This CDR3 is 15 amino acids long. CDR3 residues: CATSDPTGDQETQYF. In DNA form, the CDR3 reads TGTGCCACCAGTGATCCCACAGGGGACCAAGAGACCCAGTACTTC.

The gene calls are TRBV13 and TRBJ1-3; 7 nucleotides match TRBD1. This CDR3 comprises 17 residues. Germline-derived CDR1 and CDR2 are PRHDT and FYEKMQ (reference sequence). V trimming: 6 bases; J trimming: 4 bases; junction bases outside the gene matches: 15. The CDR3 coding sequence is TGTGCCAGCAGGGGCGGGACAGCGACGGTATCGGGAAACACCATATATTTT. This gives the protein CASRGGTATVSGNTIYF.

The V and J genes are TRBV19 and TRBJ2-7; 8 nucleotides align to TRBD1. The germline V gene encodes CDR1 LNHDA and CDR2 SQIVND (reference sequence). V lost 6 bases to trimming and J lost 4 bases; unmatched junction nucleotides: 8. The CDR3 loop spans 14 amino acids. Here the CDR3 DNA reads TGTGCCAGTAGCCCGGACAGGGAAGTATACGAGCAGTACTTC. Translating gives CASSPDREVYEQYF.

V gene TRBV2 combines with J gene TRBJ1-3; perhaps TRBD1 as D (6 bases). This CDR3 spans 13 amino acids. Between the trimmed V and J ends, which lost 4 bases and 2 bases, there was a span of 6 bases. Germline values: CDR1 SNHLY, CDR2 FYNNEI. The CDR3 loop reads CASSGTAGNTIYF. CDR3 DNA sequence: TGTGCCAGCAGTGGGACAGCTGGAAACACCATATATTTT.

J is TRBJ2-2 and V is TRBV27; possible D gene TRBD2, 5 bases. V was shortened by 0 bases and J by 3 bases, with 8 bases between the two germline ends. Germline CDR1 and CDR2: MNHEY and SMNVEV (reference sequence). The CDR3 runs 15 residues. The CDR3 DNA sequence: TGTGCCAGCAGTTTATCGGGGAGATACACCGGGGAGCTGTTTTTT. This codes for CASSLSGRYTGELFF.

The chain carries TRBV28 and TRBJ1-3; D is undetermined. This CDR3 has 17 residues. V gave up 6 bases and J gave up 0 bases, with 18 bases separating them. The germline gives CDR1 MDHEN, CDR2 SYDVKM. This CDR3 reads CASSLTEGRRSGNTIYF. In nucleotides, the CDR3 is TGTGCCAGCAGCCTGACCGAGGGCCGGCGCTCTGGAAACACCATATATTTT.

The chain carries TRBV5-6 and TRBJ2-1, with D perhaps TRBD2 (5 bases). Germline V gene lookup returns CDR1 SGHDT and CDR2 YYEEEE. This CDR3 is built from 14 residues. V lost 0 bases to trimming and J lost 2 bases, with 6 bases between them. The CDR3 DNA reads TGTGCCAGCAGCTTGGTCGGGACCTACAATGAGCAGTTCTTC. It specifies CASSLVGTYNEQFF.

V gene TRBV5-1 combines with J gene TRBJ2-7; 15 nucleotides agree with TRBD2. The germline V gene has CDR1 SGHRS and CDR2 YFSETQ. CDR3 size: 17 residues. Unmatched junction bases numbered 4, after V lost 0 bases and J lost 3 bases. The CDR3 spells CASSLGTSGRASYEQYF. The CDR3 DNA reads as TGCGCCAGCAGCTTGGGGACTAGCGGGAGGGCCAGCTACGAGCAGTACTTC.

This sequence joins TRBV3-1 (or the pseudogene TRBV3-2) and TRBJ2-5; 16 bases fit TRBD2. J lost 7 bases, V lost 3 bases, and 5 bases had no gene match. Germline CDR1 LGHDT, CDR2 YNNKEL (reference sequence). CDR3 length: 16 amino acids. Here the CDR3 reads CASSQPGTSGRGTQYF. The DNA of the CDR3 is TGTGCCAGCAGCCAGCCCGGGACTAGCGGGAGGGGGACCCAGTACTTC.

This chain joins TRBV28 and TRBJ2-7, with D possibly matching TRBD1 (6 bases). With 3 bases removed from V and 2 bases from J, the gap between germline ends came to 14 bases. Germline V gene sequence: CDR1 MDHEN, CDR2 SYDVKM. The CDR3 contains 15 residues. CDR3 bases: TGTGCCAGCAGTTTGCCTCAGGGGACAACCTACGAGCAGTACTTC. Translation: CASSLPQGTTYEQYF.

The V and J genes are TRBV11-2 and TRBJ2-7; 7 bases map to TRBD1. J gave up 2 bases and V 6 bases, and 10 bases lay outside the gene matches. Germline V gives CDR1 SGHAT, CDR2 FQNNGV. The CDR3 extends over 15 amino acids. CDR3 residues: CASRRDRKGPYEQYF. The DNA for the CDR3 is TGTGCCAGCAGAAGGGACAGAAAGGGCCCCTACGAGCAGTACTTC.

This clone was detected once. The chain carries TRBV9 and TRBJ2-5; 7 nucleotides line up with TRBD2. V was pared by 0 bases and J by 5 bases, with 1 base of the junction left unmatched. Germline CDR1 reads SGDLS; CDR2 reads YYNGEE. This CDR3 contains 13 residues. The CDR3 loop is CASSVAGGETQYF. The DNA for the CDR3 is TGTGCCAGCAGCGTAGCGGGGGGTGAGACCCAGTACTTC.

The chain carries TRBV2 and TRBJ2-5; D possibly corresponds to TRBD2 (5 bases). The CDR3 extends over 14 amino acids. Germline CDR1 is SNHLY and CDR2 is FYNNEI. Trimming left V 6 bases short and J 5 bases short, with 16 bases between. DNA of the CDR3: TGTGCCAGCAGAGAACACCTAAGGAGGGAGACCCAGTACTTC. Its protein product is CASREHLRRETQYF.

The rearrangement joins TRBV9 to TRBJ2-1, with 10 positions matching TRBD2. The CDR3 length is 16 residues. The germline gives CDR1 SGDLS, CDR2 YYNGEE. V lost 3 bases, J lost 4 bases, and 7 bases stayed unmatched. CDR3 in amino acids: CASSDRTSGDYNEQFF. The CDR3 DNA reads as TGTGCCAGCAGCGACCGGACTAGCGGAGATTACAATGAGCAGTTCTTC. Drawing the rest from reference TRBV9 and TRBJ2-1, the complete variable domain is DSGVTQTPKHLITATGQRVTLRCSPRSGDLSVYWYQQSLDQGLQFLIQYYNGEERAKGNILERFSAQQFPDLHSELNLSSLELGDSALYFCASSDRTSGDYNEQFFGPGTRLTVL.

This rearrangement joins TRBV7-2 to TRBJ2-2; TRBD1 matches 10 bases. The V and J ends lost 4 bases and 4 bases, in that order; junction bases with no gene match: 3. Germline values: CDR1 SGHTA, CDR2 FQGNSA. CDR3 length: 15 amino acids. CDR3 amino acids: CASSSRQGATGELFF. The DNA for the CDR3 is TGTGCCAGCAGCTCCCGACAGGGGGCCACCGGGGAGCTGTTTTTT.

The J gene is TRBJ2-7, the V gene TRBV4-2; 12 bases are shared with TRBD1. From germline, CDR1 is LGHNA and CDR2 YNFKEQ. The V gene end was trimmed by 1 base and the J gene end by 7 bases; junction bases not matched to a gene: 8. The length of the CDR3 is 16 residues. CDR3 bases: TGTGCCAGCAGCCAAGCGGTGGGACAGGGGGCGCGGGAGCAGTACTTC. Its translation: CASSQAVGQGAREQYF.

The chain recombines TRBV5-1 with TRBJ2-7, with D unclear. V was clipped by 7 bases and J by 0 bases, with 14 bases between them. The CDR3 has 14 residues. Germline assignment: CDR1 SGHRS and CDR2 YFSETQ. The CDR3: CASLPMPSSYEQYF. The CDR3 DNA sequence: TGCGCCAGCTTGCCTATGCCGAGCTCCTACGAGCAGTACTTC. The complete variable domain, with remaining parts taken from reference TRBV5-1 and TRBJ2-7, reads KAGVTQTPRYLIKTRGQQVTLSCSPISGHRSVSWYQQTPGQGLQFLFEYFSETQRNKGNFPGRFSGRQFSNSRSEMNVSTLELGDSALYLCASLPMPSSYEQYFGPGTRLTVT.

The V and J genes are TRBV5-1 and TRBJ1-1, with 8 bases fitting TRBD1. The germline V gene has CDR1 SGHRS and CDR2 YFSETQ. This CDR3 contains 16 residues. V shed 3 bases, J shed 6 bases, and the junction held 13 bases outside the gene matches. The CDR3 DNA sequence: TGCGCCAGCAGCTCAGGACAGGGAGGGGGTAGGGCTGAAGCTTTCTTT. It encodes CASSSGQGGGRAEAFF.

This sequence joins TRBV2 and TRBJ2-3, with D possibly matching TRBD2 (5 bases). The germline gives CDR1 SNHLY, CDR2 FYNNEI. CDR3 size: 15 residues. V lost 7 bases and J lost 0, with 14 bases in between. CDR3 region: CASNGRQRSTDTQYF. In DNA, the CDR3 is TGTGCCAGCAACGGACGGCAGCGGAGCACAGATACGCAGTATTTT. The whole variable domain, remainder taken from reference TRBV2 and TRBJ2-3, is EPEVTQTPSHQVTQMGQEVILRCVPISNHLYFYWYRQILGQKVEFLVSFYNNEISEKSEIFDDQFSVERPDGSNFTLKIRSTKLEDSAMYFCASNGRQRSTDTQYFGPGTRLTVL.

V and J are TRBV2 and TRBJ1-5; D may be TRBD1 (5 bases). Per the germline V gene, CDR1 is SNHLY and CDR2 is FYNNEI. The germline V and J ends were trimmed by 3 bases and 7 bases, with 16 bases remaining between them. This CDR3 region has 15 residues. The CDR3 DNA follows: TGTGCCAGCAGTGATGATCAGGGTTGGAACCAGCCCCAGCATTTT. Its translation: CASSDDQGWNQPQHF.

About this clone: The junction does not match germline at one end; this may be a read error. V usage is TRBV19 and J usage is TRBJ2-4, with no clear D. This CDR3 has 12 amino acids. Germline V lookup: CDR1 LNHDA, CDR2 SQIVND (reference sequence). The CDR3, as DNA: TGTGCCAGTAGTATAGCCAGAAACATTCAGTACTTC. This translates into CASSIARNIQYF.